What follows are 24 T cell receptor beta chains derived from one specimen sequenced in a study of blood T cell repertoires in COVID-19. Sequencing was performed with immunoSEQ multiplex PCR; in TCRdb, only in-frame clones are kept and a portion is missing. This sample has about 48,000 clones; roughly four fifths occur once, and the top ten carry approximately 7%. Sequenced: peripheral blood. The receptors were sampled from a man between 35 and 55 years old with acute or convalescent COVID-19.

V is TRBV2 and J is TRBJ1-1; a possible D gene is TRBD1 (5 bases). This CDR3 has 13 residues. Germline-derived CDR1 and CDR2 are SNHLY and FYNNEI. Trimming took 6 bases from V and 1 from J, leaving 9 bases between them. CDR3 in amino acids: CASRYTGNTEAFF. CDR3 in DNA: TGTGCCAGCAGGTACACAGGGAACACTGAAGCTTTCTTT. Based on the CDR3 plus reference TRBV2 and TRBJ1-1, the full variable domain is EPEVTQTPSHQVTQMGQEVILRCVPISNHLYFYWYRQILGQKVEFLVSFYNNEISEKSEIFDDQFSVERPDGSNFTLKIRSTKLEDSAMYFCASRYTGNTEAFFGQGTRLTVV.

The chain has TRBV11-3 and TRBJ2-7; D remains unclear. The germline CDR1 and CDR2 sequences are SGHNT and YENEEA. The CDR3 extends over 14 amino acids. The V and J ends lost 1 base and 2 bases respectively, with 9 bases between them. The CDR3 here is CASSLGPSTYEQYF. The CDR3 DNA is TGTGCCAGCAGCTTAGGGCCGTCGACCTACGAGCAGTACTTC.

This clone was picked up one time. V is TRBV19 and J is TRBJ1-6; 12 nucleotides align to TRBD1. Germline values: CDR1 LNHDA, CDR2 SQIVND (reference sequence). V dropped 4 bases and J dropped 9; count of bases not matched to a gene: 1. The CDR3 spans 14 residues. CDR3 bases: TGTGCCAGTAGTAGGGGACAGGGGGCTTCACCCCTCCACTTT. It encodes CASSRGQGASPLHF.

The chain joins TRBV18 to TRBJ2-3, with 10 nucleotides matching TRBD2. V trimming: 1 base; J trimming: 1 base; junction bases outside the gene matches: 5. Germline-derived CDR1 and CDR2 are KGHSH and LQKENI. The CDR3 has 17 amino acids. CDR3 in DNA: TGTGCCAGCTCACCACAGCAGCGGGGGGGCCGCACAGATACGCAGTATTTT. This encodes CASSPQQRGGRTDTQYF. Based on the CDR3 plus reference TRBV18 and TRBJ2-3, the full variable domain is NAGVMQNPRHLVRRRGQEARLRCSPMKGHSHVYWYRQLPEEGLKFMVYLQKENIIDESGMPKERFSAEFPKEGPSILRIQQVVRGDSAAYFCASSPQQRGGRTDTQYFGPGTRLTVL.

The rearrangement uses TRBV7-3 and TRBJ1-3; perhaps TRBD1 as D (5 bases). The CDR3 spans 14 residues. Germline CDR1 SGHTA, CDR2 FQGTGA. Trimming took 5 bases from V and 3 from J, leaving 11 bases between them. The CDR3 spells CASSPGGFGNTIYF. In DNA form, the CDR3 reads TGTGCCAGCAGCCCCGGGGGTTTTGGAAACACCATATATTTT.

The rearrangement joins TRBV5-5 to TRBJ1-5; unclear D gene. V dropped 0 bases and J dropped 4 bases, with 11 bases sitting between them. Germline assignment: CDR1 SGHKS and CDR2 YYEKEE (reference sequence). The CDR3 loop spans 15 amino acids. The CDR3 DNA reads TGTGCCAGCAGCTTGGGCGCGGCGGGGAATCAGCCCCAGCATTTT. Translating it yields CASSLGAAGNQPQHF.

This clone has just a few counts. The chain couples TRBV6-6 to TRBJ1-1; possible D gene TRBD1, 5 bases. Germline lookup yields CDR1 MNHNY and CDR2 SVGAGI (reference sequence). This CDR3 comprises 12 residues. V lost 3 bases to trimming and J lost 11 bases, with 13 bases between them. Here the CDR3 DNA reads TGTGCCAGCAGTTATCGCCGGGACTCTGCTTTCTTT. The encoded protein is CASSYRRDSAFF.

This chain connects TRBV5-4 to TRBJ2-7; 11 bases agree with TRBD1. V lost 4 bases and J lost 4; bases outside the gene matches: 7. The CDR3 consists of 15 residues. CDR1 is SGHNT and CDR2 is YYREEE in the germline V gene (reference sequence). As DNA, the CDR3 is TGTGCCAGCAGCCCGAGGGGACAGGGGGAATACGAGCAGTACTTC. Translated, it gives CASSPRGQGEYEQYF.

The chain couples TRBV3-1 (or the pseudogene TRBV3-2) to TRBJ2-5; 8 bases are shared with TRBD1. From germline, CDR1 is LGHDT and CDR2 YNNKEL (reference sequence). CDR3 length equals 14 residues. J gave up 2 bases and V 4 bases, and 3 bases lay outside the gene matches. The CDR3 bases are TGTGCCAGCAGCCGGGACAGGAAACAAGAGACCCAGTACTTC. Protein product: CASSRDRKQETQYF.

The rearrangement links TRBV5-4 to TRBJ2-2; 8 bases agree with TRBD1. The V gene's germline CDR1 is SGHNT and CDR2 YYREEE (reference sequence). This CDR3 is built from 16 residues. V dropped 1 base and J dropped 2; count of bases not matched to a gene: 4. The DNA for the CDR3 is TGTGCCAGCAGCTTGAAAGGGACAGGTAACACCGGGGAGCTGTTTTTT. Amino acid sequence: CASSLKGTGNTGELFF.

This clone showed up just once. The chain joins TRBV18 to TRBJ1-1; D not resolved. The CDR3 runs to 13 residues. The germline V gene encodes CDR1 KGHSH and CDR2 LQKENI. V was clipped by 6 bases and J by 8 bases, with 16 bases between them. In nucleotides, the CDR3 is TGTGCCAGCTCCCAGGTTGATAAGACAGAAGCTTTCTTT. It codes for CASSQVDKTEAFF. Based on the CDR3 plus reference TRBV18 and TRBJ1-1, the full variable domain is NAGVMQNPRHLVRRRGQEARLRCSPMKGHSHVYWYRQLPEEGLKFMVYLQKENIIDESGMPKERFSAEFPKEGPSILRIQQVVRGDSAAYFCASSQVDKTEAFFGQGTRLTVV.

The V call is TRBV7-8, the J call TRBJ1-5; 11 bases are a match to TRBD1. This CDR3 comprises 15 residues. V was pared by 8 bases and J by 1 base, with 4 bases of the junction left unmatched. Germline-derived CDR1 and CDR2 are SGHVS and FQNEAQ. CDR3 amino acids: CASARDRGSNQPQHF. DNA of the CDR3: TGTGCCAGCGCCCGGGACAGGGGGAGCAATCAGCCCCAGCATTTT.

The chain joins TRBV12-5 to TRBJ2-7; a possible D gene is TRBD1 (5 bases). The CDR3 runs to 16 residues. Trimming cost V 5 bases and J 0 bases, with 17 bases left between them. Germline CDR1 is LGHNT and CDR2 is FRNRAP. The DNA of the CDR3 is TGTGCTAGTGGTGAACCTTCAACGACAGTCTCCTACGAGCAGTACTTC. Protein sequence: CASGEPSTTVSYEQYF.

The V call is TRBV10-1, the J call TRBJ1-1; maybe TRBD1 (5 bases). Trimming left V 5 bases short and J 5 bases short, with 6 bases between. Germline V gene lookup returns CDR1 WNHNN and CDR2 SYGVQD (reference sequence). There are 11 residues in the CDR3. DNA of the CDR3: TGCGCCAGCAGTCGGGGGACTGAAGCTTTCTTT. Its protein product is CASSRGTEAFF.

V gene TRBV2 combines with J gene TRBJ1-2; no clear D gene. The CDR3 runs to 15 residues. V lost 6 bases, J lost 8 bases, and 22 bases lay in between. Germline lookup yields CDR1 SNHLY and CDR2 FYNNEI. The CDR3 sequence is CASSPLAHQLKGYTF. The CDR3 region has the DNA TGTGCCAGCAGCCCTTTAGCCCACCAGTTGAAGGGCTACACCTTC.

J is TRBJ2-1 and V is TRBV27; 9 bases agree with TRBD1. The CDR3 length is 21 residues. V was pared by 10 bases and J by 1 base, with 26 bases of the junction left unmatched. Germline values: CDR1 MNHEY, CDR2 SMNVEV (reference sequence). CDR3 sequence (DNA): TGTGCCACAGAGGGACGGCTTCGAGAGGACAGGGGCGTAGTGTCCTACAATGAGCAGTTCTTC. Protein: CATEGRLREDRGVVSYNEQFF.

This clone has more than one count but fewer than ten. The V gene is TRBV29-1, the J gene TRBJ2-2, with TRBD2 identical over 7 bases. Germline-derived CDR1 and CDR2 are SQVTM and ANQGSEA. The CDR3 loop spans 15 amino acids. V was pared by 7 bases and J by 0 bases, with 8 bases of the junction left unmatched. CDR3 residues: CSARPGGSNTGELFF. CDR3 nucleotides: TGCAGCGCCCGCCCGGGGGGTTCGAACACCGGGGAGCTGTTTTTT.

The chain combines TRBV21-1 with TRBJ2-1; TRBD1, the table's D call, lacks a check against the DNA. TRBV21-1 is a pseudogene segment. The CDR3 runs to 18 residues. The CDR3 loop reads CASSKPVVGTGVRMGQFF. CDR3 nucleotide sequence: TGTGCCAGCAGCAAGCCGGTAGTCGGGACAGGGGTGAGGATGGGGCAGTTCTTC.

J is TRBJ1-2 and V is TRBV4-1; 7 bases match TRBD1. The V and J ends lost 0 bases and 4 bases, in that order; junction bases with no gene match: 26. Germline assignment: CDR1 MGHRA and CDR2 YSYEKL. The CDR3 has 22 residues. CDR3 nucleotide sequence: TGCGCCAGCAGCCAAGACCCCGTCAGGGGGAGTGTGCGGGACAGTTTTCTCTATGGCTACACCTTC. Its protein product is CASSQDPVRGSVRDSFLYGYTF.

This clone has more than one count but fewer than ten. This CDR3 is CASSLGQGANQPQHF. The CDR3 nucleotides read TGTGCCAGCAGTTTGGGACAGGGGGCAAATCAGCCCCAGCATTTT. The V and J genes are TRBV27 and TRBJ1-5, with TRBD1 matching 12 bases. This CDR3 contains 15 residues. Germline V CDR1 and CDR2: MNHEY, SMNVEV (reference sequence). V gave up 3 bases and J gave up 4 bases; unmatched junction bases: 1.

The chain combines TRBV5-1 with TRBJ1-5; 7 nucleotides align to TRBD1. The CDR3 is 16 amino acids. Germline assignment: CDR1 SGHRS and CDR2 YFSETQ. Trimming removed 4 bases from V and 9 bases from J; junction bases left unmatched: 16. This CDR3 is CASSPNPGTALSPQHF. The CDR3 DNA sequence: TGCGCCAGCAGCCCAAATCCCGGGACAGCTTTATCGCCCCAGCATTTT.

About this clone: A much larger clone sits a single nucleotide away, making a read error possible. The V gene is TRBV3-1 (or the pseudogene TRBV3-2), the J gene TRBJ2-2; 13 nucleotides line up with TRBD2. V was clipped by 2 bases and J by 7 bases; unmatched bases: 4. The CDR3 totals 16 residues. CDR1 and CDR2 (germline): LGHDT, YNNKEL (reference sequence). The CDR3 nucleotides read TGTGCCAGCAGCCAACAACTAGCGGGGGGGTTCGGGGAGCTGTTTTTT. This translates into CASSQQLAGGFGELFF.

CDR3 sequence: CASSFTRGEAGELFF. DNA of the CDR3: TGCGCCAGCAGCTTCACCAGGGGTGAGGCCGGGGAGCTGTTTTTT. The chain recombines TRBV5-1 with TRBJ2-2; D perhaps matches TRBD1 (6 bases). This CDR3 spans 15 amino acids. Trimming pared 2 bases from V and 6 bases from J, leaving 14 bases between. Germline CDR1 SGHRS, CDR2 YFSETQ.

The V call is TRBV6-5, the J call TRBJ2-7; D might be TRBD1 (5 bases). Trimming pared 5 bases from V and 3 bases from J, leaving 11 bases between. Germline V gene lookup returns CDR1 MNHEY and CDR2 SVGAGI. This CDR3 is built from 13 residues. CDR3 sequence reads: CASSTRAYYEQYF. The CDR3 region has the DNA TGTGCCAGCAGTACCAGGGCGTACTACGAGCAGTACTTC.